What follows are 16 T cell receptor beta chains derived from one specimen sequenced in a study of long-term antiretroviral therapy in people with HIV. Investigators performed immunoSEQ version v3.0 at survey level. Sequencing was performed with immunoSEQ multiplex PCR; in TCRdb, only in-frame clones are kept and a portion is missing. The sample records about 16,000 clones, around 75% being singletons. The material sequenced was unsorted PBMCs, taken 1.5 years before starting antiretroviral therapy. The receptors derive from a woman between 45 and 65 years old with HIV.

This rearrangement joins TRBV5-5 to TRBJ1-4; possible D gene TRBD1, 5 bases. Germline assignment: CDR1 SGHKS and CDR2 YYEKEE (reference sequence). Trimming pared 4 bases from V and 8 bases from J, leaving 15 bases between. This CDR3 is built from 14 residues. For the CDR3, the DNA is TGTGCCAGCAGCACCCCGGGACCCCCGGAAAAACTGTTTTTT. This gives the protein CASSTPGPPEKLFF.

This chain joins TRBV14 and TRBJ1-1; D is undetermined. Per the germline V gene, CDR1 is SGHDN and CDR2 is FVKESK. This CDR3 has 13 amino acids. Trimming left V 4 bases short and J 5 bases short, with 11 bases between. CDR3 loop: CASSRQTVTEAFF. CDR3 sequence (DNA): TGTGCCAGCAGCCGGCAGACGGTAACTGAAGCTTTCTTT.

This chain links TRBV7-3 with TRBJ1-2; D possibly corresponds to TRBD1 (6 bases). V was pared by 5 bases and J by 6 bases, with 16 bases between. CDR3 length: 14 amino acids. In germline, CDR1 is SGHTA, CDR2 FQGTGA. The CDR3 here is CASSPQGWKDGYTF. The CDR3 DNA is TGTGCCAGCAGCCCACAGGGATGGAAGGATGGCTACACCTTC.

The rearrangement links TRBV5-5 to TRBJ2-1; D is perhaps TRBD1 or TRBD2 (6 bases each). V lost 6 bases and J 7 bases, leaving 17 bases between the germline ends. Per the germline V gene, CDR1 is SGHKS and CDR2 is YYEKEE (reference sequence). CDR3 length equals 14 residues. CDR3 sequence (DNA): TGTGCCAGCACCGTTAGACAGGCGGGGAATGAGCAGTTCTTC. It specifies CASTVRQAGNEQFF.

The rearrangement joins TRBV27 to TRBJ2-2, with 8 bases lining up with TRBD1. The germline CDR1 and CDR2 sequences are MNHEY and SMNVEV (reference sequence). This CDR3 has 16 residues. The V gene end was trimmed by 5 bases and the J gene end by 4 bases; junction bases not matched to a gene: 9. CDR3 sequence reads: CASSTAGTGGTGELFF. CDR3 bases: TGTGCCAGCAGTACTGCCGGCACAGGGGGCACCGGGGAGCTGTTTTTT.

This rearrangement joins TRBV4-1 to TRBJ2-7, with D possibly matching TRBD2 (6 bases). CDR3 length: 15 amino acids. CDR1 and CDR2 from the germline V gene are MGHRA and YSYEKL. Trimming shortened V by 4 bases and J by 0 bases, and 13 bases separated the two germline ends. Here the CDR3 DNA reads TGCGCCAGCAGCCTCCTCCCCGGGGGCTCCTACGAGCAGTACGTC. It yields the protein CASSLLPGGSYEQYV.

The rearrangement joins TRBV5-1 to TRBJ1-1, with D maybe TRBD1 (5 bases). CDR1 is SGHRS, CDR2 YFSETQ, per germline. Trimming pared 4 bases from V and 1 base from J, leaving 8 bases between. The CDR3 contains 13 residues. DNA for the CDR3: TGCGCCAGCAGCCTCGGGGGGAACACTGAAGCTTTCTTT. It translates to CASSLGGNTEAFF. Filled out from reference TRBV5-1 and TRBJ1-1, the complete variable domain reads KAGVTQTPRYLIKTRGQQVTLSCSPISGHRSVSWYQQTPGQGLQFLFEYFSETQRNKGNFPGRFSGRQFSNSRSEMNVSTLELGDSALYLCASSLGGNTEAFFGQGTRLTVV.

The rearrangement links TRBV6-5 to TRBJ2-4; the D is unclear. The CDR3 runs to 12 residues. Trimming took off 3 bases at V and 10 bases at J, with 10 bases between the two ends. The germline CDR1 and CDR2 sequences are MNHEY and SVGAGI. The CDR3 here is CASSYGQMIQYF. The CDR3 region has the DNA TGTGCCAGCAGTTATGGCCAGATGATTCAGTACTTC.

This clone came up a few times. The chain joins TRBV12-5 to TRBJ1-2, with D hard to call. Trimming stripped 7 bases from V and 4 bases from J, with 16 bases between. Germline-derived CDR1 and CDR2 are LGHNT and FRNRAP. CDR3 length: 14 amino acids. CDR3 sequence reads: CASVQDRFFYGYTF. CDR3 bases: TGTGCTAGTGTCCAGGACCGATTCTTCTATGGCTACACCTTC.

V gene TRBV9 combines with J gene TRBJ2-3; 8 nucleotides match TRBD1. CDR1 is SGDLS and CDR2 is YYNGEE in the germline V gene. Trimming cost V 4 bases and J 2 bases; bases outside gene matches: 6. This CDR3 spans 15 amino acids. The CDR3 nucleotides read TGTGCCAGCAGCCCTTACAGGGGGGACACAGATACGCAGTATTTT. This encodes CASSPYRGDTDTQYF.

The gene calls are TRBV19 and TRBJ1-4; tentatively, D is TRBD1 (5 bases). The CDR3 length is 14 residues. Germline CDR1 and CDR2: LNHDA and SQIVND (reference sequence). Trimming cost V 8 bases and J 0 bases, with 10 bases left between them. CDR3 loop: CASGADSTNEKLFF. The CDR3 region has the DNA TGTGCCAGTGGGGCGGATTCAACTAATGAAAAACTGTTTTTT.

The CDR3, as DNA: TGCGCCAGCAGCTTGGGGTCGGCGGGGGGCTACGAGCAGTACTTC. This sequence encodes CASSLGSAGGYEQYF. The rearrangement links TRBV5-1 to TRBJ2-7; 8 bases line up with TRBD2. Germline V lookup: CDR1 SGHRS, CDR2 YFSETQ. V shed 0 bases, J shed 3 bases, and the junction held 5 bases outside the gene matches. CDR3 length equals 15 residues.

The J gene is TRBJ1-2, the V gene TRBV5-1; 11 bases line up with TRBD1. V lost 0 bases to trimming and J lost 8 bases; unmatched junction nucleotides: 9. Germline V lookup: CDR1 SGHRS, CDR2 YFSETQ. This CDR3 spans 16 amino acids. CDR3 DNA: TGCGCCAGCAGCTTGGTGACGGGACAGGGGGAAGGGGGCTACACCTTC. Protein product: CASSLVTGQGEGGYTF.

This chain connects TRBV6-1 to TRBJ1-3; weak D call: TRBD1 (5 bases). Looked up from germline, CDR1 is MNHNS and CDR2 is SASEGT. Between the trimmed V and J ends, which lost 7 bases and 4 bases, there was a span of 14 bases. The CDR3 consists of 14 residues. In DNA, the CDR3 is TGTGCCAGCAAGGACGGGGCTGCGGGAAACACCATATATTTT. It translates to CASKDGAAGNTIYF.

This clone has only a few counts. This chain links TRBV14 with TRBJ1-2, with 8 bases fitting TRBD1. Germline V gene sequence: CDR1 SGHDN, CDR2 FVKESK. V shed 4 bases and J 8 bases; nucleotides not matched to a gene: 6. This CDR3 has 13 residues. Written as DNA, the CDR3 is TGTGCCAGCAGCCCCGGGACAGGCCTGGGCTACACCTTC. This sequence encodes CASSPGTGLGYTF.

The genes are TRBV4-2 and TRBJ2-3; D call uncertain. The CDR3 covers 12 residues. From germline, CDR1 is LGHNA and CDR2 YNFKEQ. V shed 1 base and J shed 6 bases, with 5 bases lying between them. The CDR3 region is CASSQVGDTQYF. Here the CDR3 DNA reads TGTGCCAGCAGCCAAGTCGGGGATACGCAGTATTTT.